This passage covers 14 T cell receptor beta chains from one sample sequenced in a study of shared clonotypes between healthy human individuals. The method was immunoSEQ multiplex PCR; TCRdb's version includes in-frame clones alone and lacks a portion of them. Among roughly 2.4 million clones, approximately 94% were seen once, and the ten largest hold more than 0.1%. The sequencing input was naive CD4+ T cells sorted from blood. Subset meaning: CD45RA+ positively selected. The receptor set was obtained from a man aged 18 to 29 in good health.

This rearrangement joins TRBV11-2 to TRBJ1-1, with D maybe TRBD1 (5 bases). CDR3 length: 11 amino acids. The V end lost 3 bases, the J end lost 10 bases, and 9 bases lay between the germline ends. Germline lookup yields CDR1 SGHAT and CDR2 FQNNGV. The CDR3 loop reads CASSFGGGAFF. The CDR3 DNA sequence: TGTGCCAGCAGCTTCGGGGGAGGAGCTTTCTTT.

This chain joins TRBV5-4 and TRBJ1-2; unclear D gene. The length of the CDR3 is 14 residues. Germline loops: CDR1 SGHNT, CDR2 YYREEE (reference sequence). Trimming cost V 0 bases and J 5 bases, with 11 bases left between them. This CDR3 is CASSLARDSYGYTF. In DNA form, the CDR3 reads TGTGCCAGCAGCTTGGCGAGGGATTCGTATGGCTACACCTTC.

The chain carries TRBV7-9 and TRBJ2-5; 8 nucleotides match TRBD2. The CDR3 consists of 14 residues. The V gene end was trimmed by 4 bases and the J gene end by 3 bases; junction bases not matched to a gene: 4. Germline CDR1 reads SEHNR; CDR2 reads FQNEAQ (reference sequence). The CDR3 is CASSYPTSEETQYF. The DNA for the CDR3 is TGTGCCAGCAGCTACCCGACTAGCGAAGAGACCCAGTACTTC.

This sequence joins TRBV27 and TRBJ2-7; 15 bases are shared with TRBD2. Trimming took 5 bases from V and 4 from J; bases not matched to a gene: 6. The V gene's germline CDR1 is MNHEY and CDR2 SMNVEV (reference sequence). This CDR3 spans 16 amino acids. Written as DNA, the CDR3 is TGTGCCAGCAGTCCTAGGACTAGCGGGGGGGTTTACGAGCAGTACTTC. It codes for CASSPRTSGGVYEQYF.

As concerns this clone: The sample holds other DNA sequences that translate to the same CDR3. The chain couples TRBV2 to TRBJ1-3, with D possibly matching TRBD1 (5 bases). Germline V gene data show CDR1 as SNHLY and CDR2 as FYNNEI. The CDR3 is 15 amino acids. Trimming took 2 bases from V and 0 from J, leaving 8 bases between them. The CDR3 DNA reads as TGTGCCAGCAGTGAACAGGGCCTCTCTGGAAACACCATATATTTT. It is translated as CASSEQGLSGNTIYF.

CDR3: CASSLATGWKETQYF. The CDR3 DNA reads TGTGCCAGCAGCTTGGCGACAGGGTGGAAAGAGACCCAGTACTTC. The chain joins TRBV5-5 to TRBJ2-5, with 7 bases aligning to TRBD1. The junction had 5 bases not matched to a gene; V was cut back by 0 bases and J by 3 bases. CDR1 and CDR2 (germline): SGHKS, YYEKEE (reference sequence). The CDR3 loop spans 15 amino acids.

The rearrangement uses TRBV4-1 and TRBJ1-5; 9 nucleotides align to TRBD1. The V gene end was trimmed by 4 bases and the J gene end by 4 bases; junction bases not matched to a gene: 14. The CDR3 is 18 amino acids. Germline loops: CDR1 MGHRA, CDR2 YSYEKL. The CDR3 is CASSPQKGRDRANQPQHF. The CDR3 DNA reads as TGCGCCAGCAGCCCTCAAAAGGGGCGGGACAGGGCTAATCAGCCCCAGCATTTT.

The chain joins TRBV5-4 to TRBJ2-3; D is uncertain. Trimming removed 1 base at V and 2 bases at J, with 11 bases between. The CDR3 sequence is 15 residues long. Germline assignment: CDR1 SGHNT and CDR2 YYREEE (reference sequence). The CDR3 nucleotides are TGTGCCAGCAGCTTGAAACAATACTCCACAGATACGCAGTATTTT. Translated: CASSLKQYSTDTQYF.

The J gene is TRBJ1-5, the V gene TRBV4-2; D uncertain. Between the trimmed V and J ends, which lost 0 bases and 7 bases, there was a span of 7 bases. CDR3 length equals 13 residues. CDR1 and CDR2 (germline): LGHNA, YNFKEQ. This CDR3 is CASSQDASQPQHF. The CDR3 nucleotides are TGTGCCAGCAGCCAAGATGCGTCGCAGCCCCAGCATTTT.

The rearrangement links TRBV5-1 to TRBJ1-4; TRBD1 is a possible D gene (5 bases). The germline V gene has CDR1 SGHRS and CDR2 YFSETQ. Deletions cut 2 bases from V and 4 bases from J, with 15 bases between. This CDR3 has 16 amino acids. CDR3 sequence: CASSFEGRAVNEKLFF. The DNA of the CDR3 is TGCGCCAGCAGCTTCGAGGGACGGGCCGTTAATGAAAAACTGTTTTTT. Complete variable domain (other parts from reference TRBV5-1 and TRBJ1-4): KAGVTQTPRYLIKTRGQQVTLSCSPISGHRSVSWYQQTPGQGLQFLFEYFSETQRNKGNFPGRFSGRQFSNSRSEMNVSTLELGDSALYLCASSFEGRAVNEKLFFGSGTQLSVL.

The chain is built from TRBV7-8 and TRBJ1-5; D is possibly TRBD1 (5 bases). The V gene lost 1 base and the J gene lost 7 bases, with 14 bases spanning the gap. This CDR3 has 15 residues. Germline V CDR1 and CDR2: SGHVS, FQNEAQ. Here the CDR3 DNA reads TGTGCCAGCAGCTTAGGTCTCCAGGGAAAGCAGCCCCAGCATTTT. Translating it yields CASSLGLQGKQPQHF. The full variable domain, in which reference TRBV7-8 and TRBJ1-5 provide the parts outside the CDR3, is GAGVSQSPRYKVAKRGQDVALRCDPISGHVSLFWYQQALGQGPEFLTYFQNEAQLDKSGLPSDRFFAERPEGSVSTLKIQRTQQEDSAVYLCASSLGLQGKQPQHFGDGTRLSIL.

V gene TRBV9 combines with J gene TRBJ2-2, with TRBD1 as a possible D gene (6 bases). Deletions cut 0 bases from V and 0 bases from J, with 9 bases between. This CDR3 contains 16 residues. Germline V gene data show CDR1 as SGDLS and CDR2 as YYNGEE. The CDR3 loop is CASSVAGAANTGELFF. The DNA of the CDR3 is TGTGCCAGCAGCGTAGCAGGGGCAGCGAACACCGGGGAGCTGTTTTTT.

The V call is TRBV5-1, the J call TRBJ1-5, with 9 bases identical to TRBD1. The CDR3 is made up of 15 amino acids. Germline V lookup: CDR1 SGHRS, CDR2 YFSETQ. The ends lost 2 bases at V and 4 bases at J; junction bases unmatched: 4. DNA for the CDR3: TGCGCCAGCAGCTTATCCGGGACAGGGAATCAGCCCCAGCATTTT. It yields the protein CASSLSGTGNQPQHF.

This sequence joins TRBV18 and TRBJ1-2, with TRBD1 as a possible D gene (5 bases). The CDR3 spans 14 residues. Trimming shortened V by 3 bases and J by 4 bases, and 12 bases separated the two germline ends. Per the germline V gene, CDR1 is KGHSH and CDR2 is LQKENI. CDR3 nucleotides: TGTGCCAGCTCACCCCCGACAGCTTTCTATGGCTACACCTTC. Translated, it gives CASSPPTAFYGYTF. The full variable domain, its missing parts supplied by reference TRBV18 and TRBJ1-2, is NAGVMQNPRHLVRRRGQEARLRCSPMKGHSHVYWYRQLPEEGLKFMVYLQKENIIDESGMPKERFSAEFPKEGPSILRIQQVVRGDSAAYFCASSPPTAFYGYTFGSGTRLTVV.